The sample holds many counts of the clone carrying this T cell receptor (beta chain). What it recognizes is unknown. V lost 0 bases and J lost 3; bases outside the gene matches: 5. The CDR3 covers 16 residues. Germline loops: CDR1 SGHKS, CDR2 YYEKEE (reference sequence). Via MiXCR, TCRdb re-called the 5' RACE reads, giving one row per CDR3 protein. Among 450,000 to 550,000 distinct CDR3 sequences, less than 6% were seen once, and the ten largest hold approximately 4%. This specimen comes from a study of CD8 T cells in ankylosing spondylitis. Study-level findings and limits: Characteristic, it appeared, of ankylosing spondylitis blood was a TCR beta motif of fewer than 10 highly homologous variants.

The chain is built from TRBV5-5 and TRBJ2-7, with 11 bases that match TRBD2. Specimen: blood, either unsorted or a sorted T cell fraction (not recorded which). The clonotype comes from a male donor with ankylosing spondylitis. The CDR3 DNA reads TGTGCCAGCAGCTTGGTCGCTAGCGGGAGGATCTACGAGCAGTACTTC. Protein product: CASSLVASGRIYEQYF.